The following is a T cell receptor beta chain sequence with its context. No antigen is known for it. These data originate in a study of cytomegalovirus exposure and HLA in healthy donors. Background on the study: Within an early data release were 85 million or so unique TCRs drawn from HLA-typed donors. Clustering assigned 81% of the roughly 380 genotyped donors to the Caucasian-associated ancestry cluster.

Trimming at V came to 2 bases and at J to 0 bases, leaving 1 base not matched to a gene. From germline, CDR1 is SGDLS and CDR2 YYNGEE. The CDR3 length is 15 residues. PCR was performed using 60 Vbeta and 13 Jbeta primers. The table came from immunoSEQ multiplex PCR; TCRdb's copy has only in-frame clones and leaves some out. The sample records about 120,000 clones, 65% being singletons. Study conclusions and caveats: Sequences of the TCR beta chain were said to predict the HLA-A and HLA-B alleles of most subjects accurately. Donors belonging to an Asian-associated ancestry cluster reportedly showed fewer N-insertions in productive TCRs than the approximately 670-donor mean, according to what a later analysis found.

This receptor was identified in a woman in her 40s in good health and CMV-seropositive. Sequencing was done on a sample of PBMCs. The V call is TRBV9, the J call TRBJ2-2; 7 nucleotides align to TRBD2. CDR3 nucleotide sequence: TGTGCCAGCAGCGTCGGACTAGCGAACACCGGGGAGCTGTTTTTT. Translation gives CASSVGLANTGELFF.